This entry lists 10 T cell receptor beta chains sequenced from one sample in a study of shared clonotypes between healthy human individuals. Sequenced by immunoSEQ multiplex PCR; TCRdb stores in-frame clones only, minus some. The repertoire has some 2,000,000 clones, 90% to 95% of them found once; the top ten carry more than 0.1%. Specimen: naive CD4+ T cells sorted from blood. Regarding subset: CD45RA+ positively selected. The source of these receptors is a young man in good health.

The gene calls are TRBV11-2 and TRBJ2-3; 10 bases align to TRBD2. V lost 1 base to trimming and J lost 6 bases; unmatched junction nucleotides: 7. CDR1 SGHAT and CDR2 FQNNGV come from the germline V gene. The CDR3 totals 16 residues. CDR3 in DNA: TGTGCCAGCAGCTTAGTAGCGGGGGGTAGTAGGGATACGCAGTATTTT. Amino acids: CASSLVAGGSRDTQYF.

The chain recombines TRBV4-3 with TRBJ2-1; D ambiguous. V lost 2 bases and J 6 bases, leaving 11 bases between the germline ends. The CDR3 is 14 residues long. Germline lookup yields CDR1 LGHNA and CDR2 YSLEER. The CDR3: CASSQRAKGNEQFF. The CDR3 coding sequence is TGCGCCAGCAGCCAACGAGCTAAGGGCAATGAGCAGTTCTTC.

The CDR3 sequence is CASNPGGGQETQYF. The CDR3 region has the DNA TGTGCCAGCAACCCTGGGGGGGGCCAAGAGACCCAGTACTTC. The chain joins TRBV5-6 to TRBJ2-5; TRBD2 matches 7 bases. The CDR3 extends over 14 amino acids. Trimming cost V 6 bases and J 1 base; bases outside gene matches: 6. The germline V gene has CDR1 SGHDT and CDR2 YYEEEE.

The chain carries TRBV5-4 and TRBJ1-1; 8 positions agree with TRBD1. V gave up 4 bases and J gave up 6 bases; unmatched junction bases: 5. The germline V gene has CDR1 SGHNT and CDR2 YYREEE (reference sequence). This CDR3 comprises 13 residues. In DNA, the CDR3 is TGTGCCAGCAGCGAATGGGACAGGCCTGAAGCTTTCTTT. Amino acid sequence: CASSEWDRPEAFF.

J is TRBJ2-1 and V is TRBV4-1; possibly TRBD2 for D (5 bases). The CDR3 is made up of 13 amino acids. Germline V gene sequence: CDR1 MGHRA, CDR2 YSYEKL. V was clipped by 4 bases and J by 9 bases, with 13 bases between them. The CDR3 DNA is TGCGCCAGCAGCCTAATACTAGTCGCTGAGCAGTTCTTC. Translating gives CASSLILVAEQFF.

The rearrangement uses TRBV18 and TRBJ1-4, with D unclear. With 0 bases removed from V and 7 bases from J, the gap between germline ends came to 15 bases. The CDR3 totals 16 residues. In germline, CDR1 is KGHSH, CDR2 LQKENI. For the CDR3, the DNA is TGTGCCAGCTCACCACCAGCCATGAAACGGGGTGAAAAACTGTTTTTT. Protein: CASSPPAMKRGEKLFF.

The gene calls are TRBV6-6 and TRBJ2-7, with D possibly matching TRBD1 (5 bases). The CDR3 is made up of 13 amino acids. Trimming removed 7 bases from V and 4 bases from J, with 14 bases in between. Germline CDR1 is MNHNY and CDR2 is SVGAGI (reference sequence). The CDR3 coding sequence is TGTGCCAGCACCAGGGCTGGGGTTTACGAGCAGTACTTC. Encoded protein: CASTRAGVYEQYF.

This clone appeared a single time. V gene TRBV10-2 combines with J gene TRBJ1-3; the D is unclear. Trimming removed 0 bases from V and 3 bases from J, with 6 bases in between. CDR1 WSHSY and CDR2 SAAADI come from the germline V gene. This CDR3 has 14 residues. CDR3 in amino acids: CASSESWGGNTIYF. Here the CDR3 DNA reads TGCGCCAGCAGTGAGTCATGGGGTGGAAACACCATATATTTT.

This chain connects TRBV4-1 to TRBJ1-5; TRBD1 is a possible D gene (5 bases). There are 17 residues in the CDR3. CDR1 and CDR2 (germline): MGHRA, YSYEKL. Trimming removed 5 bases at V and 6 bases at J, with 23 bases between. Here the CDR3 reads CASSLGPLLPQSQPQHF. CDR3 sequence (DNA): TGCGCCAGCAGCTTGGGGCCATTACTCCCTCAAAGTCAGCCCCAGCATTTT.

The chain links TRBV15 to TRBJ1-5, with D possibly TRBD1 on 6 matching bases. Per the germline V gene, CDR1 is LNHNV and CDR2 is YYDKDF (reference sequence). This CDR3 is built from 14 residues. With 3 bases removed from V and 5 bases from J, the gap between germline ends came to 11 bases. The CDR3 is CATSSRDTYQPQHF. The CDR3 bases are TGTGCCACCAGCAGCCGGGACACCTATCAGCCCCAGCATTTT. Full variable domain (outside the CDR3, taken from reference TRBV15 and TRBJ1-5): DAMVIQNPRYQVTQFGKPVTLSCSQTLNHNVMYWYQQKSSQAPKLLFHYYDKDFNNEADTPDNFQSRRPNTSFCFLDIRSPGLGDTAMYLCATSSRDTYQPQHFGDGTRLSIL.